These 24 T cell receptor beta chains share one sample of origin, sequenced in a study of shared clonotypes between healthy human individuals. Generated by immunoSEQ multiplex PCR, the TCRdb table keeps only in-frame clones and is missing some. The sample shows 2.5 million or so clones, just over 90% of them seen only once. What was sequenced was naive CD4+ T cells sorted from blood. Subset defined: CD45RA+ positively selected. Receptors originate from a man younger than 35 in good health.

The chain is built from TRBV7-3 and TRBJ2-5, with 8 bases that match TRBD1. Unmatched junction bases numbered 2, after V lost 5 bases and J lost 0 bases. CDR3 length: 14 residues. Per the germline V gene, CDR1 is SGHTA and CDR2 is FQGTGA. CDR3 nucleotides: TGTGCCAGCAGCCGGACAGGGTACCAAGAGACCCAGTACTTC. Translation: CASSRTGYQETQYF.

This chain connects TRBV15 to TRBJ2-7; 7 bases are a match to TRBD1. This CDR3 region has 15 residues. Per the germline V gene, CDR1 is LNHNV and CDR2 is YYDKDF (reference sequence). Trimming removed 2 bases from V and 5 bases from J; junction bases left unmatched: 9. Here the CDR3 DNA reads TGTGCCACCAGCAGACTCATCGCAGGGGGACACGAGCAGTACTTC. It translates to CATSRLIAGGHEQYF.

Points on this clone: Additional DNA sequences in this sample encode the identical CDR3. This chain connects TRBV5-1 to TRBJ2-1; 15 positions match TRBD2. V lost 4 bases to trimming and J lost 0 bases; unmatched junction nucleotides: 2. Per the germline V gene, CDR1 is SGHRS and CDR2 is YFSETQ. This CDR3 has 17 amino acids. In DNA form, the CDR3 reads TGCGCCAGCAGCCCGGGACTAGCGGGAGGCTCCTACAATGAGCAGTTCTTC. Residues: CASSPGLAGGSYNEQFF.

V is TRBV6-5 and J is TRBJ2-5; D is uncertain. Germline V lookup: CDR1 MNHEY, CDR2 SVGAGI. The CDR3 extends over 12 amino acids. V was shortened by 6 bases and J by 5 bases, with 10 bases between the two germline ends. As DNA, the CDR3 is TGTGCCAGCAGCTCGGCGGCGGAGACCCAGTACTTC. Translated, it gives CASSSAAETQYF.

The chain recombines TRBV9 with TRBJ1-3; D perhaps matches TRBD1 (5 bases). With 2 bases removed from V and 2 bases from J, the gap between germline ends came to 11 bases. The germline CDR1 and CDR2 sequences are SGDLS and YYNGEE. The CDR3 covers 15 residues. The CDR3 region has the DNA TGTGCCAGCAGCGTGGGGACCCTAGCTGGAAACACCATATATTTT. Translated, it gives CASSVGTLAGNTIYF.

The chain uses TRBV30 and TRBJ2-7; a weak D match, TRBD1 (7 bases). CDR1 and CDR2 from the germline V gene are GTSNPN and SVGIG (reference sequence). V was cut by 6 bases and J by 3 bases, with 12 bases left in between. This CDR3 is 12 amino acids long. For the CDR3, the DNA is TGTGCCTGCCGGCGGGACAGCTACGAGCAGTACTTC. As protein: CACRRDSYEQYF.

The V gene is TRBV6-5, the J gene TRBJ2-2, with D possibly TRBD1 on 6 matching bases. V lost 5 bases to trimming and J lost 5 bases, with 15 bases between them. The germline V gene has CDR1 MNHEY and CDR2 SVGAGI. The CDR3 loop spans 15 amino acids. CDR3 protein: CASSGSGQGTGELFF. The CDR3 DNA reads TGTGCCAGCAGTGGTTCGGGACAAGGGACCGGGGAGCTGTTTTTT.

V and J are TRBV11-2 and TRBJ1-1; weak D call: TRBD1 (6 bases). The CDR3 spans 16 residues. Trimming cost V 5 bases and J 4 bases, with 20 bases left between them. Germline CDR1 is SGHAT and CDR2 is FQNNGV. CDR3 amino acids: CASSASQGGLITEAFF. In DNA form, the CDR3 reads TGTGCCAGCAGCGCCTCCCAAGGGGGGCTAATCACTGAAGCTTTCTTT.

The chain recombines TRBV7-9 with TRBJ2-5, with 8 bases identical to TRBD1. Per germline, CDR1 SEHNR and CDR2 FQNEAQ (reference sequence). The CDR3 covers 15 residues. V was pared by 7 bases and J by 4 bases, with 11 bases of the junction left unmatched. The CDR3 is CASTPGGTGGETQYF. The CDR3 bases are TGTGCCAGCACCCCAGGGGGCACCGGTGGAGAGACCCAGTACTTC.

The chain has TRBV2 and TRBJ1-3; D perhaps matches TRBD1 (6 bases). The V gene's germline CDR1 is SNHLY and CDR2 FYNNEI. Between the trimmed V and J ends, which lost 0 bases and 0 bases, there was a span of 9 bases. The CDR3 sequence is 16 residues long. DNA of the CDR3: TGTGCCAGCAGTGAAGCTTCGACAGGCTCTGGAAACACCATATATTTT. Encoded protein: CASSEASTGSGNTIYF.

The CDR3, as DNA: TGTGCCAGCACCGGAGACAGGGGGCTTCAAGCTTTCTTT. Translated: CASTGDRGLQAFF. The chain uses TRBV6-5 and TRBJ1-1, with 10 bases lining up with TRBD1. V lost 7 bases, J lost 9 bases, and 8 bases stayed unmatched. This CDR3 contains 13 residues. The germline V gene has CDR1 MNHEY and CDR2 SVGAGI.

This chain links TRBV9 with TRBJ2-5; D is uncertain. CDR3 length: 11 amino acids. V was trimmed by 3 bases and J by 3 bases, leaving 3 bases between them. Germline lookup yields CDR1 SGDLS and CDR2 YYNGEE. CDR3 DNA sequence: TGTGCCAGCAGCGCAAAAGAGACCCAGTACTTC. Its translation is CASSAKETQYF.

As to this clone: Additional DNA sequences in this sample encode the identical CDR3. The gene calls are TRBV5-1 and TRBJ1-6, with unresolved D. CDR1 is SGHRS and CDR2 is YFSETQ in the germline V gene. The V end was cut by 0 bases, the J end by 7 bases, with 8 bases between. There are 14 residues in the CDR3. The CDR3 sequence is CASSLGQVNSPLHF. The CDR3 DNA is TGCGCCAGCAGCTTGGGACAAGTCAATTCACCCCTCCACTTT.

V is TRBV5-8 and J is TRBJ1-2; D not resolved. The CDR3 contains 12 residues. Looked up from germline, CDR1 is SGHTS and CDR2 is YDEGEE. V lost 0 bases to trimming and J lost 6 bases, with 6 bases between them. For the CDR3, the DNA is TGTGCCAGCAGCTTGGATGCGAATGGCTACACCTTC. As protein: CASSLDANGYTF.

The chain has TRBV10-2 and TRBJ2-5; 9 bases are a match to TRBD2. CDR1 and CDR2 (germline): WSHSY, SAAADI. V trimming: 0 bases; J trimming: 5 bases; junction bases outside the gene matches: 4. This CDR3 region has 15 residues. The DNA for the CDR3 is TGCGCCAGCAGTGAGTCGGTTCTAGCGGGGGAGACCCAGTACTTC. Translating it yields CASSESVLAGETQYF.

Worth noting for this clone: At the DNA level, this CDR3 is encoded by other sequences in the same sample as well. The chain carries TRBV2 and TRBJ2-7, with TRBD2 identical over 7 bases. Per germline, CDR1 SNHLY and CDR2 FYNNEI. The CDR3 loop spans 14 amino acids. The junction had 2 bases not matched to a gene; V was cut back by 3 bases and J by 0 bases. CDR3 nucleotides: TGTGCCAGCAGTGAGGGCGGGAGCTCCTACGAGCAGTACTTC. Translating gives CASSEGGSSYEQYF.

The V call is TRBV7-9, the J call TRBJ2-7; 9 bases match TRBD1. The CDR3 consists of 13 residues. V shed 5 bases and J 4 bases; nucleotides not matched to a gene: 3. Per germline, CDR1 SEHNR and CDR2 FQNEAQ (reference sequence). The CDR3 region is CASSIQGAYEQYF. The DNA of the CDR3 is TGTGCCAGCAGCATACAGGGGGCGTACGAGCAGTACTTC.

In DNA, the CDR3 is TGTGCCACCAGCCGCGACAGGATGGTCACTGAAGCTTTCTTT. Protein product: CATSRDRMVTEAFF. This chain joins TRBV15 and TRBJ1-1, with a tentative D call TRBD1 (6 bases). Germline CDR1 reads LNHNV; CDR2 reads YYDKDF (reference sequence). CDR3 length: 14 amino acids. V dropped 5 bases and J dropped 4 bases, with 14 bases sitting between them.

The chain is built from TRBV14 and TRBJ1-1; 8 bases are shared with TRBD1. V gave up 6 bases and J gave up 4 bases; unmatched junction bases: 7. There are 14 residues in the CDR3. Germline lookup yields CDR1 SGHDN and CDR2 FVKESK. CDR3 nucleotides: TGTGCCAGCAGTCCCGACAGGGGATCCACTGAAGCTTTCTTT. Its protein is CASSPDRGSTEAFF.

This chain links TRBV27 with TRBJ2-1; D possibly uses TRBD1 or TRBD2 (5 bases each). Trimming removed 6 bases from V and 4 bases from J, with 16 bases in between. This CDR3 has 15 amino acids. Germline V gene sequence: CDR1 MNHEY, CDR2 SMNVEV (reference sequence). The CDR3 spells CASSVGPGGYNEQFF. The DNA for the CDR3 is TGTGCCAGCAGCGTAGGACCTGGGGGTTACAATGAGCAGTTCTTC.

V and J are TRBV10-2 and TRBJ1-2; D unclear. Trimming removed 6 bases at V and 1 base at J, with 12 bases between. Per germline, CDR1 WSHSY and CDR2 SAAADI. CDR3 size: 14 residues. CDR3 nucleotides: TGCGCCAGCAGGCCCGCGGAGAGTAACTATGGCTACACCTTC. Translated, it gives CASRPAESNYGYTF.

This clone showed up just a few times. The chain joins TRBV6-1 to TRBJ1-5; D uncertain. This CDR3 has 11 residues. Germline V CDR1 and CDR2: MNHNS, SASEGT. In DNA form, the CDR3 reads TGTGCGGCGAGGGGCAATCAGCCCCAGCATTTT. Translating it yields CAARGNQPQHF.

The chain has TRBV7-9 and TRBJ1-2; D possibly corresponds to TRBD1 (6 bases). This CDR3 has 12 amino acids. Germline lookup yields CDR1 SEHNR and CDR2 FQNEAQ (reference sequence). The ends were cut back, 5 bases at V and 8 bases at J, with 12 bases in the middle. CDR3 sequence: CASSHSGVGYTF. Written as DNA, the CDR3 is TGTGCCAGCAGCCATTCAGGGGTCGGCTACACCTTC.

As to this clone: This sample includes further DNA sequences coding for the same CDR3. The V and J genes are TRBV6-5 and TRBJ2-3, with D uncertain. CDR3 length: 12 amino acids. Germline V lookup: CDR1 MNHEY, CDR2 SVGAGI. Trimming removed 0 bases at V and 6 bases at J, with 4 bases between. The CDR3 nucleotides are TGTGCCAGCAGTTACTCGGGTGATACGCAGTATTTT. This codes for CASSYSGDTQYF.